This is a list of T cell receptor beta chains from one sample in a study of pediatric ulcerative colitis. Profiled with immunoSEQ multiplex PCR; TCRdb holds only in-frame clones, not every one. The sample shows fewer than 15,000 clones, more than 80% of them seen only once. The sample consisted of blood. Every receptor here comes from a boy between 10 and 17 years old with moderate ulcerative colitis. Both conserved end residues are part of each CDR3. The D gene is left open where the match is weak. Clone size appears in some rows only: once, few, many, or a class for an expanded clone.

j_call: TRBJ1-5; v_call: TRBV7-2; clone_size: -; d_call: -; cdr3_aa: CASSLGFSNQPQHF; cdr3_nt: TGTGCCAGCAGCTTGGGGTTCAGCAATCAGCCCCAGCATTTT
j_call: TRBJ1-4; v_call: TRBV6-1; clone_size: -; d_call: TRBD1; cdr3_aa: CASRKDRDRVGKLFF; cdr3_nt: TGTGCCAGCAGAAAAGACCGGGACAGGGTTGGAAAACTGTTTTTT
j_call: TRBJ1-3; v_call: TRBV5-1; clone_size: -; d_call: -; cdr3_aa: CASMEGSSGNTIYF; cdr3_nt: TGCGCCAGCATGGAGGGGAGCTCTGGAAACACCATATATTTT
j_call: TRBJ2-1; v_call: TRBV5-4; clone_size: -; d_call: TRBD2; cdr3_aa: CASSGGLAPPYNEQFF; cdr3_nt: TGTGCCAGCAGCGGGGGACTAGCGCCCCCCTACAATGAGCAGTTCTTC
j_call: TRBJ2-5; v_call: TRBV18; clone_size: -; d_call: TRBD1; cdr3_aa: CASSPNRQGGETQYF; cdr3_nt: TGTGCCAGCTCACCGAACCGACAGGGTGGAGAGACCCAGTACTTC
j_call: TRBJ1-1; v_call: TRBV6-5; clone_size: -; d_call: TRBD1; cdr3_aa: CASSPRTGIVAEAFF; cdr3_nt: TGTGCCAGCAGTCCTCGGACAGGGATTGTGGCTGAAGCTTTCTTT
j_call: TRBJ1-2; v_call: TRBV10-3; clone_size: few; d_call: TRBD1; cdr3_aa: CAITRTGENYGYTF; cdr3_nt: TGTGCCATCACCCGGACAGGAGAGAACTATGGCTACACCTTC
j_call: TRBJ2-5; v_call: TRBV7-8; clone_size: -; d_call: TRBD2; cdr3_aa: CASSPGGGLAKTQYF; cdr3_nt: TGTGCCAGCAGCCCAGGAGGGGGACTAGCAAAGACCCAGTACTTC
j_call: TRBJ2-1; v_call: TRBV2; clone_size: -; d_call: TRBD1; cdr3_aa: CASGDRLYNEQFF; cdr3_nt: TGTGCCAGCGGGGACAGGCTCTACAATGAGCAGTTCTTC
j_call: TRBJ1-1; v_call: TRBV5-4; clone_size: -; d_call: -; cdr3_aa: CASSLAGVTSTEAFF; cdr3_nt: TGTGCCAGCAGCTTGGCCGGGGTTACGAGTACTGAAGCTTTCTTT
j_call: TRBJ2-5; v_call: TRBV7-2; clone_size: -; d_call: -; cdr3_aa: CASSPPRTSYQETQYF; cdr3_nt: TGTGCCAGCAGCCCCCCTCGGACTTCGTACCAAGAGACCCAGTACTTC
j_call: TRBJ2-1; v_call: TRBV28; clone_size: -; d_call: -; cdr3_aa: CASSSLFKGGAYNEQFF; cdr3_nt: TGTGCCAGCAGTTCCCTATTTAAGGGGGGCGCCTACAATGAGCAGTTCTTC
j_call: TRBJ2-4; v_call: TRBV9; clone_size: -; d_call: TRBD2; cdr3_aa: CASSLKRGPTDDIQYF; cdr3_nt: TGTGCCAGCAGCCTCAAGCGGGGACCCACCGATGACATTCAGTACTTC
j_call: TRBJ2-7; v_call: TRBV19; clone_size: once; d_call: -; cdr3_aa: CASRPSDSELGEQYF; cdr3_nt: TGTGCCAGTAGGCCGTCGGACAGTGAACTAGGGGAGCAGTACTTC
j_call: TRBJ1-5; v_call: TRBV5-8; clone_size: -; d_call: -; cdr3_aa: CASRQGPWGQPQHF; cdr3_nt: TGTGCCAGCAGACAAGGACCGTGGGGGCAGCCCCAGCATTTT
j_call: TRBJ1-1; v_call: TRBV10-2; clone_size: once; d_call: -; cdr3_aa: CATSQTVNTEAFF; cdr3_nt: TGCGCCACCTCACAGACAGTGAACACTGAAGCTTTCTTT
j_call: TRBJ1-1; v_call: TRBV6-1; clone_size: -; d_call: TRBD1; cdr3_aa: CASRRQGFPEAFF; cdr3_nt: TGTGCCAGCAGGAGACAGGGTTTTCCTGAAGCTTTCTTT
j_call: TRBJ2-4; v_call: TRBV10-3; clone_size: -; d_call: TRBD2; cdr3_aa: CAISDASGKGYIQYF; cdr3_nt: TGTGCCATCAGTGATGCTAGCGGGAAAGGTTACATTCAGTACTTC
j_call: TRBJ1-4; v_call: TRBV7-3; clone_size: -; d_call: -; cdr3_aa: CASSSSRDLNEKLFF; cdr3_nt: TGTGCCAGCAGCTCTTCCCGGGACCTAAATGAAAAACTGTTTTTT
j_call: TRBJ2-2; v_call: TRBV19; clone_size: -; d_call: TRBD2; cdr3_aa: CASTSGADTGELFF; cdr3_nt: TGTGCCAGTACTAGCGGGGCTGACACCGGGGAGCTGTTTTTT
j_call: TRBJ2-7; v_call: TRBV2; clone_size: -; d_call: TRBD1; cdr3_aa: CASRYGTGNYEQYF; cdr3_nt: TGTGCCAGCAGATACGGGACAGGTAACTACGAGCAGTACTTC
j_call: TRBJ1-5; v_call: TRBV6-4; clone_size: -; d_call: TRBD1; cdr3_aa: CASSDRQGNQPQHF; cdr3_nt: TGTGCCAGCAGTGATCGACAGGGTAATCAGCCCCAGCATTTT
j_call: TRBJ1-2; v_call: TRBV7-9; clone_size: -; d_call: TRBD1; cdr3_aa: CASSPGQGNYGYTF; cdr3_nt: TGTGCCAGCAGCCCGGGACAGGGGAACTATGGCTACACCTTC
j_call: TRBJ2-3; v_call: TRBV5-4; clone_size: -; d_call: -; cdr3_aa: CASSRAGDHSDTQYF; cdr3_nt: TGTGCCAGCAGTCGTGCAGGGGATCATTCAGATACGCAGTATTTT
j_call: TRBJ2-5; v_call: TRBV6-1; clone_size: -; d_call: -; cdr3_aa: CASSEGVGGFQETQYF; cdr3_nt: TGTGCCAGCAGTGAAGGTGTCGGCGGGTTTCAAGAGACCCAGTACTTC
j_call: TRBJ2-5; v_call: TRBV5-1; clone_size: -; d_call: TRBD1; cdr3_aa: CASSLGDRAQETQYF; cdr3_nt: TGCGCCAGCAGCTTGGGGGACAGGGCCCAAGAGACCCAGTACTTC
j_call: TRBJ2-1; v_call: TRBV7-9; clone_size: -; d_call: TRBD2; cdr3_aa: CASSLMGLATDEQFF; cdr3_nt: TGTGCCAGCAGCTTAATGGGACTAGCGACAGATGAGCAGTTCTTC
j_call: TRBJ2-1; v_call: TRBV7-9; clone_size: -; d_call: -; cdr3_aa: CASSYRRADEQFF; cdr3_nt: TGTGCCAGCAGCTACCGGCGGGCTGATGAGCAGTTCTTC
j_call: TRBJ1-2; v_call: TRBV4-1; clone_size: -; d_call: -; cdr3_aa: CASSQPRQQKSYGYTF; cdr3_nt: TGCGCCAGCAGCCAACCCCGACAGCAAAAATCCTATGGCTACACCTTC
j_call: TRBJ2-7; v_call: TRBV29-1; clone_size: -; d_call: TRBD1; cdr3_aa: CSVKGRDRAPYEQYF; cdr3_nt: TGCAGCGTGAAGGGTCGGGACAGGGCCCCCTACGAGCAGTACTTC
j_call: TRBJ2-7; v_call: TRBV28; clone_size: once; d_call: -; cdr3_aa: CASSSSYEQYF; cdr3_nt: TGTGCCAGCAGTTCCAGCTACGAGCAGTACTTC
j_call: TRBJ1-5; v_call: TRBV6-1; clone_size: -; d_call: -; cdr3_aa: CASRDGTSNQPQHF; cdr3_nt: TGTGCCAGCAGAGATGGGACATCAAATCAGCCCCAGCATTTT
j_call: TRBJ2-2; v_call: TRBV4-2; clone_size: once; d_call: TRBD1; cdr3_aa: CASSSLDRFAGELFF; cdr3_nt: TGTGCCAGCAGCTCCCTGGACAGGTTTGCCGGGGAGCTGTTTTTT
j_call: TRBJ2-5; v_call: TRBV11-3; clone_size: -; d_call: -; cdr3_aa: CASSLEGRFRGREETQYF; cdr3_nt: TGTGCCAGCAGCTTAGAAGGGAGGTTCCGGGGTAGGGAAGAGACCCAGTACTTC
j_call: TRBJ2-5; v_call: TRBV19; clone_size: -; d_call: TRBD1; cdr3_aa: CASSIRGTGGETQYF; cdr3_nt: TGTGCCAGTAGTATAAGGGGAACAGGGGGAGAGACCCAGTACTTC